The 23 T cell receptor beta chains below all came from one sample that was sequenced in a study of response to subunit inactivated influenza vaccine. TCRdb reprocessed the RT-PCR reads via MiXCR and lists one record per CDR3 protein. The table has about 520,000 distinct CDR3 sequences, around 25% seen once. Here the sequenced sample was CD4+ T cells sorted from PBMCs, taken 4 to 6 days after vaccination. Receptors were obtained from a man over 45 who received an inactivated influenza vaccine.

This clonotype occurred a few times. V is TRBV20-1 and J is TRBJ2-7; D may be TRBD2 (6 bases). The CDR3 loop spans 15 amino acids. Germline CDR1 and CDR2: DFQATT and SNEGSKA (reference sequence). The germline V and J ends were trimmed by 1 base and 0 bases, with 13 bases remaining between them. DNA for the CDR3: TGCAGTGCTAGAGGGGGGGACTTCGGCTCCTACGAGCAGTACTTC. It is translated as CSARGGDFGSYEQYF.

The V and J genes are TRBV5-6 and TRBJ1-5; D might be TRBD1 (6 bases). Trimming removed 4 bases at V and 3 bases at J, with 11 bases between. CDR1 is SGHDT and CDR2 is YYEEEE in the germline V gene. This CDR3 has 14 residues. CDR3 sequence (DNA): TGTGCCAGCAGCAGAACAGGGCCCAATCAGCCCCAGCATTTT. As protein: CASSRTGPNQPQHF.

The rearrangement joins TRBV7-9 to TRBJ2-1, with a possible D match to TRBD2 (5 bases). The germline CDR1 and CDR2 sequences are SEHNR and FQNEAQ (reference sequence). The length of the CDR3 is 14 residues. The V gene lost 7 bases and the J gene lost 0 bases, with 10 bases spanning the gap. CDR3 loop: CASTYGVSYNEQFF. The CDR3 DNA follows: TGTGCCAGCACCTACGGGGTCTCCTACAATGAGCAGTTCTTC. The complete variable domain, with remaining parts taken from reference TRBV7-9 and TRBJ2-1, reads DTGVSQNPRHKITKRGQNVTFRCDPISEHNRLYWYRQTLGQGPEFLTYFQNEAQLEKSRLLSDRFSAERPKGSFSTLEIQRTEQGDSAMYLCASTYGVSYNEQFFGPGTRLTVL.

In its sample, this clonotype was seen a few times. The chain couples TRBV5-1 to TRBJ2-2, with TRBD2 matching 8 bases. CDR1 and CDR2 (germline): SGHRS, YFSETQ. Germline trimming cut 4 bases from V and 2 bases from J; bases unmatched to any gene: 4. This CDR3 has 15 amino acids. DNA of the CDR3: TGCGCCAGCAGCCCTAGCGGGCTTAACACCGGGGAGCTGTTTTTT. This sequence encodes CASSPSGLNTGELFF.

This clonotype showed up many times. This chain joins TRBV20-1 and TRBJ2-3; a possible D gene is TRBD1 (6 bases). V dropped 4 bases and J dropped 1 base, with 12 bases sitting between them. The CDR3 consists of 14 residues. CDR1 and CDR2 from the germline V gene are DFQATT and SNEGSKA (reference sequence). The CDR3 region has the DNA TGCAGTGCTATACAGGGCAGGGGCACAGATACGCAGTATTTT. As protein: CSAIQGRGTDTQYF.

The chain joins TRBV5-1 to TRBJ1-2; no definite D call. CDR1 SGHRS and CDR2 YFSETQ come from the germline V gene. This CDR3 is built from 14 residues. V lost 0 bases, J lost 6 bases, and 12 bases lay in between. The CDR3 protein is CASSLDRQSNGYTF. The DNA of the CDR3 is TGCGCCAGCAGCTTGGATAGGCAGTCTAATGGCTACACCTTC.

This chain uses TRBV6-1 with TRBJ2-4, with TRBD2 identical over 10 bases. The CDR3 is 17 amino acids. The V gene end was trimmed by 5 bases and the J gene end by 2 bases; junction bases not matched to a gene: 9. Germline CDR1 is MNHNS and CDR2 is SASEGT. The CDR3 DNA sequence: TGTGCCAGCAGTCCCCGTAGCGGGGGGATTACCAAAAACATTCAGTACTTC. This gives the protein CASSPRSGGITKNIQYF.

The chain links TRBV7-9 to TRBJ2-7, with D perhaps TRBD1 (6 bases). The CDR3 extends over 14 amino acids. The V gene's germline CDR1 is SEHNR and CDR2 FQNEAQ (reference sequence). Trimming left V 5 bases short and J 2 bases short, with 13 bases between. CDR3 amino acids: CASSQGQAPYEQYF. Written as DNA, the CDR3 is TGTGCCAGCAGCCAGGGGCAGGCTCCCTACGAGCAGTACTTC.

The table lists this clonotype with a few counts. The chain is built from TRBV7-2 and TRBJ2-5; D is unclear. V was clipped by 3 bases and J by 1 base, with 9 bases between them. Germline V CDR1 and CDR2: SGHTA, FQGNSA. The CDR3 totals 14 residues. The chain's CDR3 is CASSFGRTQETQYF. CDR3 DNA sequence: TGTGCCAGCAGCTTTGGACGGACCCAAGAGACCCAGTACTTC.

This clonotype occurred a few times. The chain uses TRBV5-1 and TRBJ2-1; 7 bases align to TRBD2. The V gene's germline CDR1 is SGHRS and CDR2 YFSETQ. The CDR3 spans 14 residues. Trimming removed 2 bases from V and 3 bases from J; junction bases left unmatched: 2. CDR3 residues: CASSLPSGYNEQFF. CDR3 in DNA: TGCGCCAGCAGCTTACCTAGCGGCTACAATGAGCAGTTCTTC.

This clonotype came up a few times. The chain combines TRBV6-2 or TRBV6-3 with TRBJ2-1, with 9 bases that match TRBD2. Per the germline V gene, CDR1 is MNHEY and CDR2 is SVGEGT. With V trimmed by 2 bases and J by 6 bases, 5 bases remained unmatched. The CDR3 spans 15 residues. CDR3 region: CASSYGASGTNEQFF. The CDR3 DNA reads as TGTGCCAGCAGTTACGGGGCTAGCGGGACCAATGAGCAGTTCTTC.

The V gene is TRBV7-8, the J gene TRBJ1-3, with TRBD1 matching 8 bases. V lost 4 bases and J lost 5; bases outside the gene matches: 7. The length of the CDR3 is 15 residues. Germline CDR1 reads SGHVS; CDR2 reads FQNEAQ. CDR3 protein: CASSYGQGHRNTIYF. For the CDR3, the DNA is TGTGCCAGCAGCTATGGACAGGGACACAGAAACACCATATATTTT. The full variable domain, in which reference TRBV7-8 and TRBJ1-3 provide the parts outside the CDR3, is GAGVSQSPRYKVAKRGQDVALRCDPISGHVSLFWYQQALGQGPEFLTYFQNEAQLDKSGLPSDRFFAERPEGSVSTLKIQRTQQEDSAVYLCASSYGQGHRNTIYFGEGSWLTVV.

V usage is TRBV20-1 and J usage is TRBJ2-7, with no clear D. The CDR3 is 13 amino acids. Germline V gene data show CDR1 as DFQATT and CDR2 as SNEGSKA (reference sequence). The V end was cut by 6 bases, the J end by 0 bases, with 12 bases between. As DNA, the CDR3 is TGCAGTGCCGCCCCATTTGCCTCCTACGAGCAGTACTTC. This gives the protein CSAAPFASYEQYF.

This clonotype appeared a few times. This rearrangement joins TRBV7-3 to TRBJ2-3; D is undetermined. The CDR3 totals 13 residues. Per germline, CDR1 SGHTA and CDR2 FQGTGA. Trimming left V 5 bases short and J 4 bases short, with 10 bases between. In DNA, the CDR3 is TGTGCCAGCAGCATGAGTAGGTCAGATACGCAGTATTTT. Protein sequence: CASSMSRSDTQYF.

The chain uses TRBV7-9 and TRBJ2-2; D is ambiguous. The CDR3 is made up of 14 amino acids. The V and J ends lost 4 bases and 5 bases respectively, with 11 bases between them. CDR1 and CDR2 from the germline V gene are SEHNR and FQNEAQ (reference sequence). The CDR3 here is CASSSWAETGELFF. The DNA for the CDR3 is TGTGCCAGCAGCTCTTGGGCAGAGACCGGGGAGCTGTTTTTT.

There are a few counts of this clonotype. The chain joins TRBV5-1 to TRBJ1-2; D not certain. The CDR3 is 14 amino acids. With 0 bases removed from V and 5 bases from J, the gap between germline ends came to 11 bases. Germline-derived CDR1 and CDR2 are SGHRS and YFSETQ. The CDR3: CASSLASGNYGYTF. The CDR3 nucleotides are TGCGCCAGCAGCTTGGCCTCAGGAAATTATGGCTACACCTTC.

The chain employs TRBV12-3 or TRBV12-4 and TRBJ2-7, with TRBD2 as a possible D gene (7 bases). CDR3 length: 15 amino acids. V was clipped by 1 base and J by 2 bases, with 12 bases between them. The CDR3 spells CASSLGRGPTYEQYF. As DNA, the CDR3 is TGTGCCAGCAGTTTAGGGCGGGGGCCCACCTACGAGCAGTACTTC.

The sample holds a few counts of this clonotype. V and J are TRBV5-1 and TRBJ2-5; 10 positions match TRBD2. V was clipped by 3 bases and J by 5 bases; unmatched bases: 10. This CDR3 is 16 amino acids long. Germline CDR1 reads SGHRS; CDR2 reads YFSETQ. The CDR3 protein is CASSSTSGVAWETQYF. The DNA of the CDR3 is TGCGCCAGCAGCTCCACTAGCGGGGTGGCCTGGGAGACCCAGTACTTC.

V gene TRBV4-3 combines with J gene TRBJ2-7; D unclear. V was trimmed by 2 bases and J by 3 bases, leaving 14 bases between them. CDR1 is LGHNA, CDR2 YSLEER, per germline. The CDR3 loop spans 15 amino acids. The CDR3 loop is CASSQSEYAVYEQYF. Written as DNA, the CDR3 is TGCGCCAGCAGCCAATCGGAGTACGCCGTCTACGAGCAGTACTTC.

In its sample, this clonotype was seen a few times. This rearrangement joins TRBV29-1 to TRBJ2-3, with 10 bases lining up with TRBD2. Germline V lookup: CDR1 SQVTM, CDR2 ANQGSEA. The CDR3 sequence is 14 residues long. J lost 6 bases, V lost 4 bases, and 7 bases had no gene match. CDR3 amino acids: CSVVASGSIDTQYF. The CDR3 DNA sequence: TGCAGCGTTGTGGCTAGCGGGAGTATTGATACGCAGTATTTT.

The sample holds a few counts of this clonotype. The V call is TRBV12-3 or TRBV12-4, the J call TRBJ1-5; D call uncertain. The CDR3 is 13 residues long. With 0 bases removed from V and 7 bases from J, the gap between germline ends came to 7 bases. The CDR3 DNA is TGTGCCAGCAGTTTAGCGGGAAGGCAGCCCCAGCATTTT. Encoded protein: CASSLAGRQPQHF.

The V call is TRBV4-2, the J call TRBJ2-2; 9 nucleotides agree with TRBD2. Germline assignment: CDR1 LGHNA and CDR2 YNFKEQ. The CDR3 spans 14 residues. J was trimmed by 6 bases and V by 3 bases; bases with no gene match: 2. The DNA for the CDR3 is TGTGCCAGCAGCCAGCAGCGGGAGGCCGGGGAGCTGTTTTTT. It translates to CASSQQREAGELFF.

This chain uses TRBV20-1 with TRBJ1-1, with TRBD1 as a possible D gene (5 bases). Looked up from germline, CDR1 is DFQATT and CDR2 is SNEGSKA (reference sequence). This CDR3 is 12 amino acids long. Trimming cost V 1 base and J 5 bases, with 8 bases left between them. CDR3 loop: CSARVGHTEAFF. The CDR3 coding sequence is TGCAGTGCTAGAGTTGGACATACTGAAGCTTTCTTT.